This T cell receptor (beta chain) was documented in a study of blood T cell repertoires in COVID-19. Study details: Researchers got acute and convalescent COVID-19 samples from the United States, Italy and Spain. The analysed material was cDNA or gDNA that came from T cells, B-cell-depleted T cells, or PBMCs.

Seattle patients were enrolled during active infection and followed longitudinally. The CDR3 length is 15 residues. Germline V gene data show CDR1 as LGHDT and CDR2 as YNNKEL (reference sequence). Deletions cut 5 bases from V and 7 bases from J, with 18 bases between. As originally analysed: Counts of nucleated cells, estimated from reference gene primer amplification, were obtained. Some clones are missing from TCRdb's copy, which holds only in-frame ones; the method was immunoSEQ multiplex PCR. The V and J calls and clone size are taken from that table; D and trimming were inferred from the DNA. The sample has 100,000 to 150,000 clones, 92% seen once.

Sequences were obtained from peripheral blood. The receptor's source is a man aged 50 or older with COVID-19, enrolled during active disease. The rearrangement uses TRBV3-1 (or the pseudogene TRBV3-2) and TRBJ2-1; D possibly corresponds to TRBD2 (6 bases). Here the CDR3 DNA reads TGTGCCAGCAGCGTTAACGCGGGACTCTCTAATGAGCAGTTCTTC. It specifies CASSVNAGLSNEQFF.